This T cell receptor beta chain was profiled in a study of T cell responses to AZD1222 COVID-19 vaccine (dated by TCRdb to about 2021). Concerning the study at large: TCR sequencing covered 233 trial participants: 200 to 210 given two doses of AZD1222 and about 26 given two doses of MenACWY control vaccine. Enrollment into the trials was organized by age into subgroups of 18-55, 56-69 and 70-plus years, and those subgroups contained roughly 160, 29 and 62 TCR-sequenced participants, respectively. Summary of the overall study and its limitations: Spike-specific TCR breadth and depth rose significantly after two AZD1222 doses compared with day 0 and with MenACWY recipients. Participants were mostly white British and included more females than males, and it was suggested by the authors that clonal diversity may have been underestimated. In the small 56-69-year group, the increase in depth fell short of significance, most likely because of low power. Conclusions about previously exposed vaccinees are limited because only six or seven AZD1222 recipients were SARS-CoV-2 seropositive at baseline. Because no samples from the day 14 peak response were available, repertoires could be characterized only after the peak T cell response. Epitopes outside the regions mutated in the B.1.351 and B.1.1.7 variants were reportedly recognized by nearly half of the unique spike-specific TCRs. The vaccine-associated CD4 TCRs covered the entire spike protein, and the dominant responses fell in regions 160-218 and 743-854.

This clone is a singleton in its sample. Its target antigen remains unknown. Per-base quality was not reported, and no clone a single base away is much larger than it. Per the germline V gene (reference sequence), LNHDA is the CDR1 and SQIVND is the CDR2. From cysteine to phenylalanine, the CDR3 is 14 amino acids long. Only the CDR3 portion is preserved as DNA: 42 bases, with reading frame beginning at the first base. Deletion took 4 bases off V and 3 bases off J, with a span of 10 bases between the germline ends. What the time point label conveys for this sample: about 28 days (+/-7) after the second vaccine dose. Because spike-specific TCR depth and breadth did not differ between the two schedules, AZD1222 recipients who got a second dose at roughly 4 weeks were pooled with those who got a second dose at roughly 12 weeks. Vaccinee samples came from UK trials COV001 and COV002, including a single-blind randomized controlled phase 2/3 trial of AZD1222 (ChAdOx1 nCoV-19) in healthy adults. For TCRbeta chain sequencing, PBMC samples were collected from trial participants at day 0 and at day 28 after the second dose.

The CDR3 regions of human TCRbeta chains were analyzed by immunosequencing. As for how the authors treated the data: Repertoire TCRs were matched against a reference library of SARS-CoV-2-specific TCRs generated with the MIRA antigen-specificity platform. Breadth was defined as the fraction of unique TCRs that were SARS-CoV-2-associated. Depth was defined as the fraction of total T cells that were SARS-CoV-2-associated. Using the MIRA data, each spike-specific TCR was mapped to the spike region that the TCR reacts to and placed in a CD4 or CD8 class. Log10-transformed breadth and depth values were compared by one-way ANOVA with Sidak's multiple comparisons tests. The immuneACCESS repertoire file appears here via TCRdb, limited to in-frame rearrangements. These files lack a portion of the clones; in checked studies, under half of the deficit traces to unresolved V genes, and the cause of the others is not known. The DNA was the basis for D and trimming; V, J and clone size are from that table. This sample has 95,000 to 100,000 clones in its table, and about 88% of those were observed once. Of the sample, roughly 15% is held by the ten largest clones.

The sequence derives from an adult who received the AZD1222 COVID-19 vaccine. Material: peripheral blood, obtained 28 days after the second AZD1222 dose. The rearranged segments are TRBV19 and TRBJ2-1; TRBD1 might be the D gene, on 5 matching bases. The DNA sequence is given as TGTGCCAGTAGTAGCGACAGATACTACAATGAGCAGTTCTTC. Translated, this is CASSSDRYYNEQFF.